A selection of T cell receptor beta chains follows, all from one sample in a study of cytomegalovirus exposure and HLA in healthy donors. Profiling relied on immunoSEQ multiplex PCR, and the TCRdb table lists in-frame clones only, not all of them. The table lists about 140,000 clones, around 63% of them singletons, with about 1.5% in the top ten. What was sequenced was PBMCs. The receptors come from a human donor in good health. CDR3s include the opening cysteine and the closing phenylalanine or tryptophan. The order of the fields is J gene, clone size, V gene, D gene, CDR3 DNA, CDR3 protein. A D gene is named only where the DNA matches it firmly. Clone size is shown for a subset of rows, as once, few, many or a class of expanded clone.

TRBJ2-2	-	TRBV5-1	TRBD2	TGCGCCAGCAGCCCCCTAGCGGGAGTCACCGGGGAGCTGTTTTTT	CASSPLAGVTGELFF
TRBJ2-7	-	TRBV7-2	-	TGTGCCAGCCAAACCAACCCGGGAGACTCCTACGAGCAGTACTTC	CASQTNPGDSYEQYF
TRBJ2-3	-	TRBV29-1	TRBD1	TGCAGCGTTGGCCGGGGACAGGGGACAGATACGCAGTATTTT	CSVGRGQGTDTQYF
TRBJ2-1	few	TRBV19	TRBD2	TGTGCCAGTAGTCGTGGACTAGCGGCATACAATGAGCAGTTCTTC	CASSRGLAAYNEQFF
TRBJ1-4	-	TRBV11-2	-	TGTGCCAGCAGCTTACGGGGAGAGGGACTGTTTTTT	CASSLRGEGLFF
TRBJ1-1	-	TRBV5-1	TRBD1	TGCGCCAGCAGCTTGAGAGCAGGGGGAAACACTGAAGCTTTCTTT	CASSLRAGGNTEAFF
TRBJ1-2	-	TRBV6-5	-	TGTGCCAGCAGGGAAACTAATAACTATGGCTACACCTTC	CASRETNNYGYTF
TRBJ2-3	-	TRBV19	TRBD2	TGTGCCAGTAGTCTGACAGAACTAGCGGTCACAGATACGCAGTATTTT	CASSLTELAVTDTQYF
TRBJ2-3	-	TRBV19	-	TGTGCCAGTCGACGTGGATTCGAGGAAGATACGCAGTATTTT	CASRRGFEEDTQYF
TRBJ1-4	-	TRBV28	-	TGTGCCAGCAGCTCTCGGGGGGAGGTACGGGAAAAACTGTTTTTT	CASSSRGEVREKLFF
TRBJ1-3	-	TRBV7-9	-	TGTGCCAGCAGCCCCCGGGCCAAGGGGGACACCATATATTTT	CASSPRAKGDTIYF
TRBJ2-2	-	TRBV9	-	TGTGCCAGCAGCGATCTTGCGAACACCGGGGAGCTGTTTTTT	CASSDLANTGELFF
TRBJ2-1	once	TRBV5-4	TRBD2	TGTGCCAGCAGCTTAGGACTAGCCGGGAGGGATGAGCAGTTCTTC	CASSLGLAGRDEQFF
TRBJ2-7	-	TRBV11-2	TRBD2	TGTGCCAGCAGTCGAACCCTGAGCCCTAGCGGCGCTCTTCTTGGTGAGCAGTACTTC	CASSRTLSPSGALLGEQYF
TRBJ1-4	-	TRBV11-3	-	TGTGCCAGCAGCTTGGGCGGGACCAACTATGAAAAACTGTTTTTT	CASSLGGTNYEKLFF
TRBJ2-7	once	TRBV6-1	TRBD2	TGTGCCAGCAGAGACGGGACTAGACCCCCCTACGAGCAGTACTTC	CASRDGTRPPYEQYF
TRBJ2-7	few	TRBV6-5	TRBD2	TGTGCCAGCAGACCCGGGACTAGCGGGAGCTACGAGCAGTACTTC	CASRPGTSGSYEQYF
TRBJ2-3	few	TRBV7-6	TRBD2	TGTGCCAGCAGCATCCTAGCGGGTCCCACAGATACGCAGTATTTT	CASSILAGPTDTQYF
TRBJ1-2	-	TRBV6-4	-	TGTGCCAGCGATGAAGGTAGGGAGGGGAACTATGGCTACACCTTC	CASDEGREGNYGYTF
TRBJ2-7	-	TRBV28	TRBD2	TGTGCCAGCAGTCTAGCGGGAGGGACCTACGAGCAGTACTTC	CASSLAGGTYEQYF
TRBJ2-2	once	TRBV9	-	TGTGCCAGCAGCACCCGAGGGGGGGGGTGGGACCCAAACACCGGGGAGCTGTTTTTT	CASSTRGGGWDPNTGELFF
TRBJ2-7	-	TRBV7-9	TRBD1	TGTGCCAGCAGCTCCTGGGACAGGGACGAGCAGTACTTC	CASSSWDRDEQYF
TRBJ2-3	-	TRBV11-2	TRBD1	TGTGCCAGCAGCCCTCGTAGGGACAGGGGCACCCACACAGATACGCAGTATTTT	CASSPRRDRGTHTDTQYF
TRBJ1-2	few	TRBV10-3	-	TGTGCCATCAGTGAGTTAGGGGCTAACTATGGCTACACCTTC	CAISELGANYGYTF
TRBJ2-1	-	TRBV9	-	TGTGCCAGCACCCCCGACAGTCGGACGGGCAATGAGCAGTTCTTC	CASTPDSRTGNEQFF
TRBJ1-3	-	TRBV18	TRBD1	TGTGCCAGCTCAAGGGACAGGGGAAACACCATATATTTT	CASSRDRGNTIYF
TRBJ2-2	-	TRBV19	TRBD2	TGTGCCAGTAGTCGGGGGGTGGGCACCGGGGAGCTGTTTTTT	CASSRGVGTGELFF
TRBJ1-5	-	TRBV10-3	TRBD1	TGTGCCATCAGTGGCGGGACAGACTATAGCAATCAGCCCCAGCATTTT	CAISGGTDYSNQPQHF
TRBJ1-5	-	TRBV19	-	TGTGCCAGTAGTAGCCTATATCAGCCCCAGCATTTT	CASSSLYQPQHF
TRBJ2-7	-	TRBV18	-	TGTGCCAGCTCACCATCACTCTCCCACGAGCAGTACTTC	CASSPSLSHEQYF
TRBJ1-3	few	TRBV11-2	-	TGTGCCAGCAGCTTAGACCAGTTCTCTGGAAACACCATATATTTT	CASSLDQFSGNTIYF
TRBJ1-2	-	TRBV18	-	TGTGCCAGCTCACCACCGTCGAGCGCACCCTATGGCTACACCTTC	CASSPPSSAPYGYTF
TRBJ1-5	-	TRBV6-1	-	TGTGCCAGCAGTGAACAGGGATCCCAGCCCCAGCATTTT	CASSEQGSQPQHF
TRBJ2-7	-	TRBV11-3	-	TGTGCCAGCAGCTTCGGCCCGGGACTTGGCTACGAGCAGTACTTC	CASSFGPGLGYEQYF
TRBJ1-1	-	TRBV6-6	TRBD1	TGTGCCAGCAGTTACAGAGACAGGGGGCTCACTGAAGCTTTCTTT	CASSYRDRGLTEAFF
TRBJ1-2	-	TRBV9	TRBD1	TGTGCCAGCAGCCCCCGTTTGGACAGGGGCCGCTATGGCTACAACTTC	CASSPRLDRGRYGYNF
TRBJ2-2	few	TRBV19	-	TGTGCCAGTAGTATAGAAGAGGGAGTAGACACCGGGGAGCTGTTTTTT	CASSIEEGVDTGELFF
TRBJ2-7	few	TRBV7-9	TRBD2	TGTGCCAGCAGCCCCATCGAGGGACTAGCGGGTTCTTACGAGCAGTACTTC	CASSPIEGLAGSYEQYF
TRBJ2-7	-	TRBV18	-	TGTGCCAGCTCACTCGGGATGACCTACGAGCAGTACTTC	CASSLGMTYEQYF
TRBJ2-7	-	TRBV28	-	TGTGCCAGCAGTTTTACCTCCCGGGGAGAGCAGTACTTC	CASSFTSRGEQYF
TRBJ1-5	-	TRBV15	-	TGTGCCACCAGCAGGGAACCAAATGGGGGGCAGCCCCAGCATTTT	CATSREPNGGQPQHF
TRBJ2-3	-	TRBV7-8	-	TGTGCCAGCAGCGGAACAGGCACAGATACGCAGTATTTT	CASSGTGTDTQYF
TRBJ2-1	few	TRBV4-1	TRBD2	TGCGCCAGCAGCCTCCGGACTAGCGGGAGTGGAAATGAGCAGTTCTTC	CASSLRTSGSGNEQFF
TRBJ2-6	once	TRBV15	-	TGTGCCACCAGCAGAGATCGGGCAGGGTTGTATAGCGTCCTGACTTTC	CATSRDRAGLYSVLTF
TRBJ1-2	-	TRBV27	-	TGTGCCAGCAGTTACAATACGGGTGGTGGCTACACCTTC	CASSYNTGGGYTF
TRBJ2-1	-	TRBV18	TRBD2	TGTGCCAGCTCACCCGGGACTAGCGGGAGAAAATTAGGCAATGAGCAGTTCTTC	CASSPGTSGRKLGNEQFF
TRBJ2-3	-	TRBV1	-	TGCACCAGCAGCCAAGGTTGTAAGGGGGAGCTAGTTACGCAGTATTTT	CTSSQGCKGELVTQYF
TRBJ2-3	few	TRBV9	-	TGTGCCAGCAGCCCCTCGAGCGCGGATACGCAGTATTTT	CASSPSSADTQYF
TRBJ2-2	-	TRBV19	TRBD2	TGTGCCAGCCAACCGGGACTAGACACCGGGGAGCTGTTTTTT	CASQPGLDTGELFF